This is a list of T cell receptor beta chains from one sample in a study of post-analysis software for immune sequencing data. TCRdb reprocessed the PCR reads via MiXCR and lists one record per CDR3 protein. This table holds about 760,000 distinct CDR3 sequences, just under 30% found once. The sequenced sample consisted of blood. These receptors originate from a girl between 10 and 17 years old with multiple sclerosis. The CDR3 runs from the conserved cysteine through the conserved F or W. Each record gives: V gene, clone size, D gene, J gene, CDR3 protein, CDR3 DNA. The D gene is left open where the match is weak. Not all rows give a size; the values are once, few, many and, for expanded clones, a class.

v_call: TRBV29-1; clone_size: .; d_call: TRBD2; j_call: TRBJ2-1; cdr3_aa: CSVVSSGGVNEQFF; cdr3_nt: TGCAGCGTTGTGTCGAGCGGGGGGGTTAATGAGCAGTTCTTC
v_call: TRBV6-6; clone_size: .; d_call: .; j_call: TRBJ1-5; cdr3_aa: CASSYHFNQPQHF; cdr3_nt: TGTGCCAGCAGTTATCATTTCAATCAGCCCCAGCATTTT
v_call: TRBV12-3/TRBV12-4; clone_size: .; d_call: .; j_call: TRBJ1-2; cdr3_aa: CASSSQPEAFYGYTF; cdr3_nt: TGTGCCAGCAGTTCTCAGCCCGAGGCGTTCTATGGCTACACCTTC
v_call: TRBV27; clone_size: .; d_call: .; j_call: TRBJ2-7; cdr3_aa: CASSFSQGPYEQYF; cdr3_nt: TGTGCCAGCAGTTTTTCTCAGGGGCCATACGAGCAGTACTTC
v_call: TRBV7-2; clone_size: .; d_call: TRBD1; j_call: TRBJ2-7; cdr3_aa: CASSAAGTGIHEQYF; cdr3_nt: TGTGCCAGCAGCGCAGCCGGGACAGGTATCCACGAGCAGTACTTC
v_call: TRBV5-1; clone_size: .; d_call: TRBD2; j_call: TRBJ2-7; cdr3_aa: CASSRRLAGSYEQYF; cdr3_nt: TGCGCCAGCAGCCGACGACTAGCGGGGAGCTACGAGCAGTACTTC
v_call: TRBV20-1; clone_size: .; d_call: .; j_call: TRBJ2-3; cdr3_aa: CSARAGSVPLSAQYF; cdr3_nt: TGCAGTGCTAGAGCAGGCTCCGTCCCATTATCGGCGCAGTATTTT
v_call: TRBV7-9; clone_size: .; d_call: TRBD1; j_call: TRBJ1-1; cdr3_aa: CASSLGGQGNTEAFF; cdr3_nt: TGTGCCAGCAGCTTAGGGGGACAGGGGAACACTGAAGCTTTCTTT
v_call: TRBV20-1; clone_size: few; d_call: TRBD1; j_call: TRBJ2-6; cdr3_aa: CSASRPGTGSPGANVLTF; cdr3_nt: TGCAGTGCTAGCCGTCCCGGGACAGGGAGTCCTGGGGCCAACGTCCTGACTTTC
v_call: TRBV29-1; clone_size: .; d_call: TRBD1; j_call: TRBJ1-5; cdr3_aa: CSVGQGFEPQHF; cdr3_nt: TGCAGCGTCGGACAGGGTTTCGAGCCCCAGCATTTT
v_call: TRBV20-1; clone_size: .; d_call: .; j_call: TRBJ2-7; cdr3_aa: CSARIQLGYEQYF; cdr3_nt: TGCAGTGCACGAATCCAATTGGGCTACGAGCAGTACTTC
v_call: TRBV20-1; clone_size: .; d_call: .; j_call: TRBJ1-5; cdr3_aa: CSASALGDSNQSQHF; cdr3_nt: TGCAGTGCTAGTGCTCTGGGCGATAGCAATCAGTCCCAGCATTTT
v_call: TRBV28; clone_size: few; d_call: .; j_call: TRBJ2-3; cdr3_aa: CASSGSNTQYF; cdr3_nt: TGTGCCAGCAGTGGGTCGAATACGCAGTATTTT
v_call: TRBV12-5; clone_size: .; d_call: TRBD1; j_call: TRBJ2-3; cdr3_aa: CASGSGQAWTDTQYF; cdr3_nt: TGTGCTAGTGGTTCGGGACAGGCTTGGACAGATACGCAGTATTTT
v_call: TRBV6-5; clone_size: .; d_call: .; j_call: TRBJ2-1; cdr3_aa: CASSVGAGAINEQFF; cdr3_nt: TGTGCCAGCAGCGTAGGTGCGGGGGCCATCAATGAGCAGTTCTTC
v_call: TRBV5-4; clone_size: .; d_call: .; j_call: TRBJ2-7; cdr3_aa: CASSLRRLGSYEQYF; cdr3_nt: TGTGCCAGCAGCTTGAGGCGGCTGGGGTCCTACGAGCAGTACTTC
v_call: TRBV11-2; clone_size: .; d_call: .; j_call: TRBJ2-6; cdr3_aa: CASSTASGANVLTF; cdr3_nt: TGTGCCAGCAGCACGGCGTCTGGGGCCAACGTCCTGACTTTC
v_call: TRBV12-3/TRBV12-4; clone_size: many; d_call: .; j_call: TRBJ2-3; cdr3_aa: CASSSQDSPGREYF; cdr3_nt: TGTGCCAGCAGTTCACAGGACAGCCCAGGGAGGGAGTATTTT
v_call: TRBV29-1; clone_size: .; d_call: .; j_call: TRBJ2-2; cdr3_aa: CSGKITGPSNTGELFF; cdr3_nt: TGCAGCGGAAAAATTACAGGGCCCTCGAACACCGGGGAGCTGTTTTTT
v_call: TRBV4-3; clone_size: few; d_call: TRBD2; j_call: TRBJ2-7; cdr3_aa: CASSQGSGLVYEQYF; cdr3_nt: TGCGCCAGCAGCCAAGGAAGCGGACTAGTCTACGAGCAGTACTTC
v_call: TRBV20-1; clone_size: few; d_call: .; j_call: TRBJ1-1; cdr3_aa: CSAPAMNTEAFF; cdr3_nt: TGCAGTGCACCAGCTATGAACACTGAAGCTTTCTTT
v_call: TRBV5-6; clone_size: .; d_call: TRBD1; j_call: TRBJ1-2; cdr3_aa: CASSHQDRAGYGYTF; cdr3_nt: TGTGCCAGCAGCCACCAGGACAGGGCGGGCTATGGCTACACCTTC
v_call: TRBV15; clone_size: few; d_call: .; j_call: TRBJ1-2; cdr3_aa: CATSRGDSNYGYTF; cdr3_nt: TGTGCCACCAGCAGAGGAGACTCTAACTATGGCTACACCTTC
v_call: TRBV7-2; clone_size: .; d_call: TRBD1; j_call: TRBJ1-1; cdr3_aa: CASSLGRGQGENTEAFF; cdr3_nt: TGTGCCAGCAGCTTAGGAAGGGGACAGGGGGAAAACACTGAAGCTTTCTTT
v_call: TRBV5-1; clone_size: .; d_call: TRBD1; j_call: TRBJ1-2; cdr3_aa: CASSPDRENGYTF; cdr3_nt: TGCGCCAGCAGCCCAGACAGGGAGAATGGCTACACCTTC
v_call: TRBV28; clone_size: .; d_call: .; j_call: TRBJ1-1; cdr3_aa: CASSSRWVTEAFF; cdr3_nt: TGTGCCAGCAGCTCCCGGTGGGTCACTGAAGCTTTCTTT
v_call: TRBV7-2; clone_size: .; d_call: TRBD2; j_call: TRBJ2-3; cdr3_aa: CASRTAGGADTQYF; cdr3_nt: TGTGCCAGCAGGACTGCGGGGGGTGCAGATACGCAGTATTTT
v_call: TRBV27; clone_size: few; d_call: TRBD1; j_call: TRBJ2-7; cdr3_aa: CASRSDRGNYEQYF; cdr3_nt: TGTGCCAGCCGCTCGGACAGGGGCAATTACGAGCAGTACTTC
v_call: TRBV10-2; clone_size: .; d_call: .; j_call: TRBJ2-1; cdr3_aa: CASGQLGNEQFF; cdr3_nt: TGCGCCAGCGGACAACTAGGAAATGAGCAGTTCTTC
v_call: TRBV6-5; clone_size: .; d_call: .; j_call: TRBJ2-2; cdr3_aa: CASSYSKGGDLANTGELFF; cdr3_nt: TGTGCCAGCAGTTACTCGAAAGGGGGGGACCTCGCGAACACCGGGGAGCTGTTTTTT
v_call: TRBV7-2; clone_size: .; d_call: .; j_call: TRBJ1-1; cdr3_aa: CASSLVGTTEAFF; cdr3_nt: TGTGCCAGCAGCTTAGTTGGGACCACTGAAGCTTTCTTT
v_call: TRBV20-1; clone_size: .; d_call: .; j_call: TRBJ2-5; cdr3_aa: CSASGATRTQETQYF; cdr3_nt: TGCAGTGCTAGTGGGGCCACTAGGACTCAAGAGACCCAGTACTTC